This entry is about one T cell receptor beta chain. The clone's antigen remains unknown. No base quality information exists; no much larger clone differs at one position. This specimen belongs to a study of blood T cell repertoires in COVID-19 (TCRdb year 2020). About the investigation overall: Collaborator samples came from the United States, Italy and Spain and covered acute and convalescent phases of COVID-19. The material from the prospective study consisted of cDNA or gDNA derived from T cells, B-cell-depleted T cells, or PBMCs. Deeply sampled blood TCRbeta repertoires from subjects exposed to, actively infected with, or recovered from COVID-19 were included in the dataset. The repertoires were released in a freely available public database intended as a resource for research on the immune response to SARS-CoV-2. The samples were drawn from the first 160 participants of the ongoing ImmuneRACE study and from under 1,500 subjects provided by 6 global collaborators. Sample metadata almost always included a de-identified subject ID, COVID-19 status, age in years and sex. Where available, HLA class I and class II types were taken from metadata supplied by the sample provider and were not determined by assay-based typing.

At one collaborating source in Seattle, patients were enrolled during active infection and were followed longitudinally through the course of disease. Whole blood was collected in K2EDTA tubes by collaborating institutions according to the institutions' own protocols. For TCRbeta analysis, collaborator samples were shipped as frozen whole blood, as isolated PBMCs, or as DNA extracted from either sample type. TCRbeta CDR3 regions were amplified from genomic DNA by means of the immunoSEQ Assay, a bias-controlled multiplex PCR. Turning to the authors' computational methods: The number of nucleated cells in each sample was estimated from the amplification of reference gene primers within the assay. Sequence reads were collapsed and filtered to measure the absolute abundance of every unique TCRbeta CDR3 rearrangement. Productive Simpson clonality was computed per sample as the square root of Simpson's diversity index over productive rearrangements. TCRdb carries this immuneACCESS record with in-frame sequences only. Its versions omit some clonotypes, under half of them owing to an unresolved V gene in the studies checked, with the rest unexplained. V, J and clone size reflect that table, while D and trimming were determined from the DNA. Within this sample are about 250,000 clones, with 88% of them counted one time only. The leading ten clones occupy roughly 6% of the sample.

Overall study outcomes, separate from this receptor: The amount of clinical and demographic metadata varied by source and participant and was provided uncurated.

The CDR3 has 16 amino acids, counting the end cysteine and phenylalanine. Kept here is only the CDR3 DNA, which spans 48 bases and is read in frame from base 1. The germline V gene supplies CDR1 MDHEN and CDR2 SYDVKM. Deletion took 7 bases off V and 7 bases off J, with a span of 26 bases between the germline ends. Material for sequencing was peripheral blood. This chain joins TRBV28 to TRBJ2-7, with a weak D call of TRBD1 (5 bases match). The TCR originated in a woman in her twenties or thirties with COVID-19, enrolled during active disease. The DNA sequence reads TGTGCCAGCACCTTATCACTTAGACAGCCTGGTTATGAGCAGTACTTC. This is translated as CASTLSLRQPGYEQYF.